This TCR beta chain was captured in a study of blood T cell repertoires in COVID-19. V lost 8 bases and J lost 5; bases outside the gene matches: 10. The CDR3 is 14 amino acids. The germline V gene has CDR1 LNHDA and CDR2 SQIVND (reference sequence). Clones were read by immunoSEQ multiplex PCR, and TCRdb kept only the in-frame ones, dropping some. The table lists more than 55,000 clones, around 88% of them singletons. V usage is TRBV19 and J usage is TRBJ1-1; 8 nucleotides align to TRBD1. The TCR originated in a man aged 60 to 75 with acute or convalescent COVID-19. The sequenced sample consisted of peripheral blood. The CDR3 region is CASVSGTGRTEAFF. The CDR3 bases are TGTGCCAGTGTATCCGGGACAGGAAGAACTGAAGCTTTCTTT.